This is a list of T cell receptor beta chains from one sample in a study of OX40 agonist ivuxolimab in advanced cancers. The repertoire was sequenced with immunoSEQ multiplex PCR; TCRdb's copy has only in-frame clones and lacks some. The sample contains 100,000 to 150,000 clones, roughly 93% of which appear only once. Sequenced material: CD4+ or CD8+ T cells sorted from blood, taken in a trial of the OX40 agonist ivuxolimab. The source of these receptors is an adult with an advanced solid tumor such as melanoma, head and neck, liver or kidney cancer. CDR3s include the opening cysteine and the closing phenylalanine or tryptophan. A D gene is named only where the DNA matches it firmly. Clone size is shown for a subset of rows, as once, few, many or a class of expanded clone.

d_call,clone_size,j_call,v_call,cdr3_aa,cdr3_nt
.,.,TRBJ1-2,TRBV18,CASSPPQGARGGEYGYTF,TGTGCCAGCTCACCACCACAGGGTGCCCGAGGCGGAGAATATGGCTACACCTTC
TRBD2,.,TRBJ2-5,TRBV6-6,CASTRGVGETQYF,TGTGCCAGCACCCGGGGGGTCGGAGAGACCCAGTACTTC
TRBD1,.,TRBJ1-5,TRBV18,CASSPSRTGRDSNQPQHF,TGTGCCAGCTCACCATCCAGGACAGGGAGGGATAGCAATCAGCCCCAGCATTTT
.,.,TRBJ2-7,TRBV28,CASSFGRVFYEQYF,TGTGCCAGCAGTTTTGGAAGGGTATTCTACGAGCAGTACTTC
.,.,TRBJ2-2,TRBV10-3,CAISERGTGELFF,TGTGCCATCAGTGAGCGGGGAACCGGGGAGCTGTTTTTT
.,once,TRBJ2-1,TRBV7-3,CASSSRGPQGYYNEQFF,TGTGCCAGCAGCTCAAGGGGTCCCCAGGGGTACTACAATGAGCAGTTCTTC
.,.,TRBJ1-2,TRBV14,CASSPIEGFYGYTF,TGTGCCAGCAGCCCTATTGAGGGGTTCTATGGCTACACCTTC
TRBD2,.,TRBJ2-1,TRBV11-2,CASSLLRGDYNEQFF,TGTGCCAGCAGCTTACTACGGGGGGACTACAATGAGCAGTTCTTC
.,.,TRBJ1-2,TRBV6-6,CASSYVQLYGYTF,TGTGCCAGCAGTTACGTCCAGCTCTATGGCTACACCTTC
TRBD2,.,TRBJ2-2,TRBV14,CASSQGLAGDTGELFF,TGTGCCAGCAGCCAAGGACTAGCGGGAGACACCGGGGAGCTGTTTTTT
TRBD2,.,TRBJ2-1,TRBV7-9,CASSLALAGGSEQFF,TGTGCCAGCAGCTTAGCCCTAGCGGGAGGTAGTGAGCAGTTCTTC
.,.,TRBJ2-7,TRBV7-9,CASSLARDNSYEQYF,TGTGCCAGCAGCTTAGCGCGGGACAACTCCTACGAGCAGTACTTC
.,.,TRBJ2-7,TRBV6-6,CASSRATVTYEQYF,TGTGCCAGCAGCCGAGCAACAGTAACCTACGAGCAGTACTTC
.,once,TRBJ2-7,TRBV15,CATSRDVSRSYEQYF,TGTGCCACCAGCAGAGATGTTAGCAGGTCCTACGAGCAGTACTTC
TRBD1,few,TRBJ2-2,TRBV27,CASSPRDRGLFAANTGELFF,TGTGCCAGCAGTCCCCGGGACAGGGGGCTATTCGCCGCGAACACCGGGGAGCTGTTTTTT
.,once,TRBJ2-7,TRBV6-1,CASSAQASTINEQYF,TGTGCCAGCAGTGCTCAGGCTTCCACGATAAACGAGCAGTACTTC
.,.,TRBJ2-6,TRBV28,CASRLGGHGGGAGANVLTF,TGTGCCAGCAGACTAGGGGGACATGGGGGGGGCGCTGGGGCCAACGTCCTGACTTTC
.,.,TRBJ1-2,TRBV19,CASRPDSWRGGYTF,TGTGCCAGCCGTCCGGATAGTTGGAGAGGTGGCTACACCTTC
TRBD1,.,TRBJ2-1,TRBV11-2,CASSLGDRGYNEQFF,TGTGCCAGCAGCTTGGGGGACAGGGGATACAATGAGCAGTTCTTC
TRBD2,.,TRBJ2-3,TRBV28,CASSPTLGTSGGTDTQYF,TGTGCCAGCAGTCCGACACTGGGGACTAGCGGGGGAACAGATACGCAGTATTTT
TRBD1,.,TRBJ2-1,TRBV2,CASGKDRHLYNEQFF,TGTGCCAGCGGGAAGGACAGGCACCTCTACAATGAGCAGTTCTTC
.,.,TRBJ2-3,TRBV7-4,CASSPKFGGVPDTQYF,TGTGCCAGCAGCCCGAAGTTCGGGGGAGTGCCGGATACGCAGTATTTT
TRBD1,once,TRBJ1-1,TRBV10-3,CAISEQGGTEAFF,TGTGCCATCAGTGAGCAGGGGGGCACTGAAGCTTTCTTT
TRBD2,.,TRBJ2-3,TRBV7-6,CASSFPSGGLDTQYF,TGTGCCAGCAGCTTTCCAAGCGGGGGCCTAGATACGCAGTATTTT
.,.,TRBJ2-7,TRBV18,CASSPPLGARDYYEQYF,TGTGCCAGCTCACCACCGTTGGGGGCGCGGGACTACTACGAGCAGTACTTC
TRBD2,.,TRBJ2-1,TRBV12-5,CASGLVLAGGENEQFF,TGTGCTAGTGGTTTGGTGCTAGCGGGGGGTGAAAATGAGCAGTTCTTC
TRBD2,.,TRBJ2-3,TRBV19,CASSIGLAVSADTQYF,TGTGCCAGTAGTATAGGGCTAGCGGTGAGCGCAGATACGCAGTATTTT
TRBD1,.,TRBJ2-7,TRBV7-3,CASSLDRVGDEQYF,TGTGCCAGCAGCTTAGACAGGGTTGGGGACGAGCAGTACTTC
TRBD2,.,TRBJ2-7,TRBV7-2,CASSSRTSGSNEQYF,TGTGCCAGCAGCTCCCGGACTAGCGGGAGTAACGAGCAGTACTTC
.,.,TRBJ2-3,TRBV5-1,CASSFDLDTQYF,TGCGCCAGCAGCTTCGACTTAGATACGCAGTATTTT
.,.,TRBJ2-5,TRBV10-3,CAISGLGGETQYF,TGTGCCATCAGTGGATTGGGGGGAGAGACCCAGTACTTC
.,.,TRBJ1-1,TRBV7-3,CASSSQGNTEAFF,TGTGCCAGCAGCTCACAGGGGAACACTGAAGCTTTCTTT
.,.,TRBJ1-2,TRBV6-5,CASVIRVGNYGYTF,TGTGCCAGCGTCATAAGAGTCGGGAACTATGGCTACACCTTC
TRBD1,once,TRBJ2-6,TRBV19,CASRSTGASSGANVLTF,TGTGCCAGTAGATCGACAGGGGCGAGCTCTGGGGCCAACGTCCTGACTTTC
.,.,TRBJ2-5,TRBV5-8,CASSIYSFQETQYF,TGTGCCAGCAGCATATACAGCTTCCAAGAGACCCAGTACTTC
.,.,TRBJ1-6,TRBV6-1,CASRDTVLNSPLHF,TGTGCCAGCAGGGACACCGTACTGAATTCACCCCTCCACTTT
.,.,TRBJ1-1,TRBV7-9,CASSLGTRTEAFF,TGTGCCAGCAGCTTAGGAACGAGGACTGAAGCTTTCTTT
.,.,TRBJ2-7,TRBV6-1,CASSGSVSYEQYF,TGTGCCAGCAGTGGATCAGTCTCCTACGAGCAGTACTTC
.,.,TRBJ2-1,TRBV28,CASSRRALEQFF,TGTGCCAGCAGTCGGAGGGCCCTTGAGCAGTTCTTC
.,.,TRBJ2-5,TRBV6-5,CASLQVETQYF,TGTGCCAGCCTTCAAGTAGAGACCCAGTACTTC
TRBD1,.,TRBJ1-1,TRBV7-9,CASSLGQGAGEAFF,TGTGCCAGCAGCTTGGGACAGGGGGCCGGTGAAGCTTTCTTT